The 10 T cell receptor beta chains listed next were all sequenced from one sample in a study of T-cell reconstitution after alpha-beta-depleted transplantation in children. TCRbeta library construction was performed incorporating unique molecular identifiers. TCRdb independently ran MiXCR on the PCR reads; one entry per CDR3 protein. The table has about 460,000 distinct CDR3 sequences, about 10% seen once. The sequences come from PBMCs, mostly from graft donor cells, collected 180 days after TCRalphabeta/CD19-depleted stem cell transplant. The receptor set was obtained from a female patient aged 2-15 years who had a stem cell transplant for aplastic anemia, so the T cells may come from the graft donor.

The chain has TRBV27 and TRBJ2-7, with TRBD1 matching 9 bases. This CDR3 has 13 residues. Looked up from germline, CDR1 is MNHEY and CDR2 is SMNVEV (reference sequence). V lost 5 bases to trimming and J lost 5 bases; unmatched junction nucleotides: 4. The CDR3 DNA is TGTGCCAGCAGTCGGACAGGGGCGGACGAGCAGTACTTC. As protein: CASSRTGADEQYF.

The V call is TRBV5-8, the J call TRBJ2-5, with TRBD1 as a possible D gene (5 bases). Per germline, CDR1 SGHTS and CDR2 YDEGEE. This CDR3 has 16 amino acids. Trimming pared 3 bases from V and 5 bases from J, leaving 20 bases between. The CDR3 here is CASSSQGFGPGETQYF. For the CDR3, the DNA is TGTGCCAGCAGCTCCCAAGGGTTCGGACCAGGGGAGACCCAGTACTTC.

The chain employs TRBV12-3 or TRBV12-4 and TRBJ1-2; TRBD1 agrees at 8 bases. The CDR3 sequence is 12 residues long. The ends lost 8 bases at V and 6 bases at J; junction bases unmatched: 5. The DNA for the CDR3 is TGTGCCAGCTCCAGGGGGCTACATGGCTACACCTTC. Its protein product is CASSRGLHGYTF.

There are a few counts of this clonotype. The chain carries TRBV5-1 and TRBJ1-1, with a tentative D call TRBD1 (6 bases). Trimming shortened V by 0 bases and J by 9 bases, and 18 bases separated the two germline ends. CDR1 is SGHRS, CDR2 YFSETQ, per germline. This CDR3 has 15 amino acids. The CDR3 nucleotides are TGCGCCAGCAGCTTGGTGGGGGGCCCAACTACTCAAGCTTTCTTT. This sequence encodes CASSLVGGPTTQAFF.

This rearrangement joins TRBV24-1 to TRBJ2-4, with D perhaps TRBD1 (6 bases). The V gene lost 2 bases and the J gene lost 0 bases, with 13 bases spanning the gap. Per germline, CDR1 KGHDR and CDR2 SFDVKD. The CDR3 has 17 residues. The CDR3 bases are TGTGCCACCAGTGATTCGCCGACAGGTCTAGCCAAAAACATTCAGTACTTC. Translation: CATSDSPTGLAKNIQYF.

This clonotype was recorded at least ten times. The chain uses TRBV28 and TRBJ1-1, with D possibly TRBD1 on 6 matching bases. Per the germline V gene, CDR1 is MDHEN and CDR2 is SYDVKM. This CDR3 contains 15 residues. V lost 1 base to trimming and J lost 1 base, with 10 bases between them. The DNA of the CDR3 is TGTGCCAGCAGTTTATTTGGGGGCGAGAACACTGAAGCTTTCTTT. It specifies CASSLFGGENTEAFF.

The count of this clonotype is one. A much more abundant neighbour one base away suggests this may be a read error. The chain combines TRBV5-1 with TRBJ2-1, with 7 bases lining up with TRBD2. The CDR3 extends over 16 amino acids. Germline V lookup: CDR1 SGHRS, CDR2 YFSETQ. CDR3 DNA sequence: TGCACCAGCAGCTGGAATAGGCGCGGGAGTTCTAATGAGCAGTTCTTC. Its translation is CTSSWNRRGSSNEQFF. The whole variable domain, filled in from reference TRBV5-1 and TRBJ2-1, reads KAGVTQTPRYLIKTRGQQVTLSCSPISGHRSVSWYQQTPGQGLQFLFEYFSETQRNKGNFPGRFSGRQFSNSRSEMNVSTLELGDSALYLCTSSWNRRGSSNEQFFGPGTRLTVL.

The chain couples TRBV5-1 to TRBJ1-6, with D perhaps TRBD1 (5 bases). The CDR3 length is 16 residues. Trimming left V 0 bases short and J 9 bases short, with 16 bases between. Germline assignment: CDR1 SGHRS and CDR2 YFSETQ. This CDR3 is CASSLAWGGSGSPLHF. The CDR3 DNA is TGCGCCAGCAGCTTGGCGTGGGGGGGTTCAGGTTCACCCCTCCACTTT.

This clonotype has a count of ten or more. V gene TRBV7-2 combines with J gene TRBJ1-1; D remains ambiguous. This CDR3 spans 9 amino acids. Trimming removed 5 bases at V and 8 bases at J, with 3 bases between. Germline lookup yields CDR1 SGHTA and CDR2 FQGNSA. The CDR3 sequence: CASSREAFF. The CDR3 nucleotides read TGTGCCAGCAGCCGGGAAGCTTTCTTT.

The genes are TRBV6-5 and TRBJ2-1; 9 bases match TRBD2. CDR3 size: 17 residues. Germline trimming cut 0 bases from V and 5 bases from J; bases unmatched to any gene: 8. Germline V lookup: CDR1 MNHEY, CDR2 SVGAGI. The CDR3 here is CASSYSLAGIPHNEQFF. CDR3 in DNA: TGTGCCAGCAGTTACTCGCTAGCGGGAATTCCACACAATGAGCAGTTCTTC.